This is a list of T cell receptor beta chains from one sample in a study of blood T cell repertoires in COVID-19. Only in-frame clones appear in the TCRdb table, and some are missing; sequencing was by immunoSEQ multiplex PCR. The sample includes under 65,000 clones, about 87% of them seen just once. Sequences were obtained from peripheral blood. These receptors were collected from a man aged 55 to 70 with acute or convalescent COVID-19. Both conserved end residues are part of each CDR3. Fields, in order: D gene, V gene, J gene, clone size, CDR3 DNA, CDR3 protein. D genes are given only for firm matches. Where a row states a size, it is once, few, many or the class of an expanded clone; other rows omit it.

d_call: TRBD1
v_call: TRBV7-2
j_call: TRBJ1-5
clone_size: NA
cdr3_nt: TGTGCCAGCAGCCGTACAGGGGGCGGTCAGCCCCAGCATTTT
cdr3_aa: CASSRTGGGQPQHF

d_call: NA
v_call: TRBV7-8
j_call: TRBJ1-5
clone_size: NA
cdr3_nt: TGTGCCAGCAGCGTCCAGGTGCTGGGGCCCCAGCATTTT
cdr3_aa: CASSVQVLGPQHF

d_call: TRBD2
v_call: TRBV9
j_call: TRBJ2-7
clone_size: NA
cdr3_nt: TGTGCCAGCAGCGTTGGGACTTCGACTAGCGGGAGGCTAGGGGTCTCCTACGAGCAGTACTTC
cdr3_aa: CASSVGTSTSGRLGVSYEQYF

d_call: TRBD1
v_call: TRBV7-9
j_call: TRBJ2-5
clone_size: once
cdr3_nt: TGTGCCAGCAGGGAGACAGGGAAAAAAGAGACCCAGTACTTC
cdr3_aa: CASRETGKKETQYF

d_call: NA
v_call: TRBV9
j_call: TRBJ1-5
clone_size: NA
cdr3_nt: TGTGCCAGCAGCACCGGACGGGAACAGCCCCAGCATTTT
cdr3_aa: CASSTGREQPQHF

d_call: NA
v_call: TRBV29-1
j_call: TRBJ1-2
clone_size: once
cdr3_nt: TGCAGCGTTGAAGCGCTCCTGACAAGGAACTATGGCTACACCTTC
cdr3_aa: CSVEALLTRNYGYTF

d_call: NA
v_call: TRBV19
j_call: TRBJ2-3
clone_size: once
cdr3_nt: TGTGCCAGTAGTATATACCTCAGCGGGACAGATACGCAGTATTTT
cdr3_aa: CASSIYLSGTDTQYF

d_call: TRBD2
v_call: TRBV9
j_call: TRBJ2-3
clone_size: NA
cdr3_nt: TGTGCCAGCAGCCCTTCTAGCGGACCCACAGATACGCAGTATTTT
cdr3_aa: CASSPSSGPTDTQYF

d_call: NA
v_call: TRBV13
j_call: TRBJ2-3
clone_size: NA
cdr3_nt: TGTGCCAGCAGGACAACAGGGTTGGGAACCCGCACAGATACGCAGTATTTT
cdr3_aa: CASRTTGLGTRTDTQYF

d_call: NA
v_call: TRBV4-3
j_call: TRBJ2-1
clone_size: few
cdr3_nt: TGCGCCAGCAGCCAAGATACGTTCATCTTAGACAATGAGCAGTTCTTC
cdr3_aa: CASSQDTFILDNEQFF

d_call: TRBD1
v_call: TRBV9
j_call: TRBJ2-7
clone_size: NA
cdr3_nt: TGTGCCAGCAGCGTAGGGATGGCAGGGGGCATCTACGAGCAGTACTTC
cdr3_aa: CASSVGMAGGIYEQYF